Listed below are T cell receptor beta chains from one sample, sequenced in a study of blood T cell repertoires in COVID-19. Libraries were prepared by immunoSEQ multiplex PCR; TCRdb keeps only in-frame clonotypes and omits some of them. The sample has 250,000 to 300,000 clones; roughly 90% are singletons. The sequencing input was peripheral blood. The receptors were sampled from a woman in her thirties or forties who had recovered from COVID-19. The CDR3 runs from the conserved cysteine through the conserved F or W. The D gene is left open where the match is weak. Rows may omit the clone size; those that give it use once, few, many or a size class.

D	J	V	size	DNA	CDR3
-	TRBJ1-5	TRBV4-1	-	TGCGCCAGCAGCCAAGGGGGGGTTCTAGAATATCCCCAGCATTTT	CASSQGGVLEYPQHF
-	TRBJ1-4	TRBV27	-	TGTGCCAGCAGTTTCCAGGGTCCTAATGAAAAACTGTTTTTT	CASSFQGPNEKLFF
TRBD1	TRBJ2-3	TRBV4-1	-	TGCGCCAGCAGCCAAGAAGGGGGGACAGGGGGCCCCACAGATACGCAGTATTTT	CASSQEGGTGGPTDTQYF
TRBD1	TRBJ2-7	TRBV27	-	TGTGCCAGCAGCGCCACCGGGACAGGGAGGAACGAGCAGTACTTC	CASSATGTGRNEQYF
-	TRBJ2-3	TRBV28	few	TGTGCCAGCAGCAGCCCCATGGGGGCTCCGGGCACAGATACGCAGTATTTT	CASSSPMGAPGTDTQYF
-	TRBJ1-2	TRBV2	few	TGTGCCAGCAGTGAAAGGGGTGGGGGCCATGGCTACACCTTC	CASSERGGGHGYTF
-	TRBJ1-5	TRBV28	-	TGTGCCAGCAGTTTTGGGGCCGAGGACCAGCATTTT	CASSFGAEDQHF
-	TRBJ1-4	TRBV3-1/TRBV3-2	-	TGTGCCAGCAGCCAAGGGACAGAACTAACTAATGAAAAACTGTTTTTT	CASSQGTELTNEKLFF
TRBD2	TRBJ2-1	TRBV4-2	-	TGTGCCAGCAGCCAGGGGACTAGTGCCAATGAGCAGTTCTTC	CASSQGTSANEQFF
-	TRBJ1-5	TRBV24-1	-	TGTGCCACCAGTGACGGCAGCCAGGGTTCCCACCGCAATCAGCCCCAGCATTTT	CATSDGSQGSHRNQPQHF
TRBD1	TRBJ2-3	TRBV11-1	-	TGTGCCAGCACCCTAGGGGACAGGGTAGCGGATACGCAGTATTTT	CASTLGDRVADTQYF
-	TRBJ1-5	TRBV28	-	TGTGCCAGCAGTTTTTCCCAGAGCAATCAGCCCCAGCATTTT	CASSFSQSNQPQHF
-	TRBJ1-1	TRBV28	-	TGTGCCAGCAGTTTTCCCGCAGTGCCCGACACTGAAGCTTTCTTT	CASSFPAVPDTEAFF
TRBD1	TRBJ2-1	TRBV19	-	TGTGCCAGTAGTGCCGGCGACAGGGCCTCCTACAATGAGCAGTTCTTC	CASSAGDRASYNEQFF
TRBD2	TRBJ2-1	TRBV27	-	TGTGCCAGCAGTTGGACTAGCGCCCACAATGAGCAGTTCTTC	CASSWTSAHNEQFF
-	TRBJ2-2	TRBV20-1	-	TGCAGTGCCAGACGAGGCCCTGAGCTGTTTTTT	CSARRGPELFF
TRBD2	TRBJ2-3	TRBV7-3	-	TGTGCCAGCAGCCCACTAGCGGGAGCAACAGATACGCAGTATTTT	CASSPLAGATDTQYF
-	TRBJ2-3	TRBV28	-	TGTGCCAGCAGTCATTTCCCCGATACGCAGTATTTT	CASSHFPDTQYF
TRBD1	TRBJ1-1	TRBV3-1/TRBV3-2	-	TGTGCCAGCAGCCAGCGGGACAGGGCTGAAGCTTTCTTT	CASSQRDRAEAFF
TRBD2	TRBJ2-3	TRBV24-1	-	TGTGCCACCAGTGATTATCGAGCAGCGGGAGGAAGGCGTAACACAGATACGCAGTATTTT	CATSDYRAAGGRRNTDTQYF
-	TRBJ2-3	TRBV18	-	TGTGCCAGCTCACCGGCAGGGCCGAGCACAGATACGCAGTATTTT	CASSPAGPSTDTQYF
TRBD1	TRBJ1-2	TRBV9	-	TGTGCCAGCAGCAAGGGGGCGGACTATGGCTACACCTTC	CASSKGADYGYTF
TRBD1	TRBJ1-2	TRBV6-1	-	TGTGCCAGCAGTGACCCGGGACAGGGGAAGGGCTACACCTTC	CASSDPGQGKGYTF
-	TRBJ1-2	TRBV19	-	TGTGATCCCCTTAACTATGGCTACACCTTC	CDPLNYGYTF
TRBD2	TRBJ2-1	TRBV5-1	-	TGCGCCAGCAGCCAGGGGCCGGGAGGGGAATACAATGAGCAGTTCTTC	CASSQGPGGEYNEQFF
TRBD1	TRBJ1-1	TRBV6-2/TRBV6-3	-	TGTGCCAGCAGCCCACAGGGGACGGTGAACACTGAAGCTTTCTTT	CASSPQGTVNTEAFF